One and the same sample provided the 4 T cell receptor beta chains below, sequenced in a study of blood T cell repertoires in COVID-19. The assay was immunoSEQ multiplex PCR, and TCRdb's table has in-frame clones only and misses some. The repertoire includes 300,000 to 400,000 clones, over 75% of them detected once, and 0.95% to 1% sits in the top ten. Sequenced sample: PBMCs or T cells enriched from blood (not recorded which). These receptor sequences come from a woman under 40 with acute COVID-19.

There are a few counts of this clone. The chain employs TRBV19 and TRBJ1-5; maybe TRBD1 (5 bases). Deletions cut 9 bases from V and 0 bases from J, with 12 bases between. This CDR3 is built from 14 residues. Germline-derived CDR1 and CDR2 are LNHDA and SQIVND (reference sequence). CDR3 region: CASLGPYSNQPQHF. For the CDR3, the DNA is TGTGCCAGCTTGGGGCCTTATAGCAATCAGCCCCAGCATTTT.

The rearrangement links TRBV18 to TRBJ2-6; 8 positions match TRBD1. Germline trimming cut 4 bases from V and 1 base from J; bases unmatched to any gene: 6. Germline CDR1 KGHSH, CDR2 LQKENI. This CDR3 is built from 17 residues. CDR3 in amino acids: CASSRGQGGSGANVLTF. The DNA of the CDR3 is TGTGCCAGCTCACGAGGACAGGGCGGATCTGGGGCCAACGTCCTGACTTTC.

The chain has TRBV5-5 and TRBJ2-5, with TRBD2 identical over 8 bases. The CDR3 is made up of 16 amino acids. V lost 6 bases and J lost 7; bases outside the gene matches: 17. The germline V gene has CDR1 SGHKS and CDR2 YYEKEE (reference sequence). CDR3 residues: CASTLERGLFSGTQYF. The CDR3 DNA reads as TGTGCCAGCACCCTTGAGCGGGGGCTCTTCTCGGGGACCCAGTACTTC.

This clone was observed once. The DNA for the CDR3 is TGTGCCAGCAGCTACCTTGTCGCAGTCGATACAACTAATGAAAAACTGTTTTTT. This gives the protein CASSYLVAVDTTNEKLFF. This chain uses TRBV7-9 with TRBJ1-4; D gene uncertain. The CDR3 is 18 residues long. CDR1 is SEHNR and CDR2 is FQNEAQ in the germline V gene (reference sequence). The ends were cut back, 4 bases at V and 0 bases at J, with 18 bases in the middle.